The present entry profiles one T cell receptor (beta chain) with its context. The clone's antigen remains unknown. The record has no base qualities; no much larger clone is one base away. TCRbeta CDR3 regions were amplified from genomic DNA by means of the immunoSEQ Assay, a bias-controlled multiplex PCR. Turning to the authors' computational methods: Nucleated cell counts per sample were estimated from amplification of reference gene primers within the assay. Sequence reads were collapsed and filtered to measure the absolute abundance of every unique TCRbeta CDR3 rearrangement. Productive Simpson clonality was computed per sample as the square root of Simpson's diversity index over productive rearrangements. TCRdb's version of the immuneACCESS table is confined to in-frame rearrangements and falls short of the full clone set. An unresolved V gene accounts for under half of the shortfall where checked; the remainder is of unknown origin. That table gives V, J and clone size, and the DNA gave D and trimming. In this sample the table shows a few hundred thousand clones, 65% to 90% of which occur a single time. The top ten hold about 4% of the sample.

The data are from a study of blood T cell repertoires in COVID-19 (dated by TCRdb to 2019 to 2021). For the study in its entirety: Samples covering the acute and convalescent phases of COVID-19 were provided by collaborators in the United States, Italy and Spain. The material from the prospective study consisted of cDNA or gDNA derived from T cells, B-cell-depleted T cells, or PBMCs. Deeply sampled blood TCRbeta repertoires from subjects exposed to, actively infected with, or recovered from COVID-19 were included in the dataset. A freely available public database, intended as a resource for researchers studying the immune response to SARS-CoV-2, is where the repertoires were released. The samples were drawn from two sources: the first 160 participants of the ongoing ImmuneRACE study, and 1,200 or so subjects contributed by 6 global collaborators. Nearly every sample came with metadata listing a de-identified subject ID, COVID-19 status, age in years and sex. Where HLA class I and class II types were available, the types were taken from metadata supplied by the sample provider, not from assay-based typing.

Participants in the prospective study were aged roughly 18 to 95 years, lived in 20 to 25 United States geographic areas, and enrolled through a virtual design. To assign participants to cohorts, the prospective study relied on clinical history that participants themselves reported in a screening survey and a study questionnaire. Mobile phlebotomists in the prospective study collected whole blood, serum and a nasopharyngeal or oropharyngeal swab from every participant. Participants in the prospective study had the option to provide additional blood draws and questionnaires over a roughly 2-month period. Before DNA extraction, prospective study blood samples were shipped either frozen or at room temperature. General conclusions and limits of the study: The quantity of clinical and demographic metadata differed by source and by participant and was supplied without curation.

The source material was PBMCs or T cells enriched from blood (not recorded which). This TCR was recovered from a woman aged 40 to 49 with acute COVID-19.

The DNA reads as follows: TGTGCTAGTGGGCCCAGGGGTGCCACCTACGAGCAGTACTTC. Translated, it gives CASGPRGATYEQYF. The rearranged segments are TRBV12-5 and TRBJ2-7; the D gene is possibly TRBD1, with 6 bases matching. Per the germline V gene, LGHNT is the CDR1 and FRNRAP is the CDR2. V is cut by 6 bases and J by 2 bases, and the space between the germline ends is 14 bases. The CDR3 has 14 amino acids, counting the end cysteine and phenylalanine. The CDR3 DNA has 42 bases and is translated from base 1. Reference TRBV12-5 and TRBJ2-7 genes cover what lies past the CDR3, so the full variable domain is DARVTQTPRHKVTEMGQEVTMRCQPILGHNTVFWYRQTMMQGLELLAYFRNRAPLDDSGMPKDRFSAEMPDATLATLKIQPSEPRDSAVYFCASGPRGATYEQYFGPGTRLTVT.